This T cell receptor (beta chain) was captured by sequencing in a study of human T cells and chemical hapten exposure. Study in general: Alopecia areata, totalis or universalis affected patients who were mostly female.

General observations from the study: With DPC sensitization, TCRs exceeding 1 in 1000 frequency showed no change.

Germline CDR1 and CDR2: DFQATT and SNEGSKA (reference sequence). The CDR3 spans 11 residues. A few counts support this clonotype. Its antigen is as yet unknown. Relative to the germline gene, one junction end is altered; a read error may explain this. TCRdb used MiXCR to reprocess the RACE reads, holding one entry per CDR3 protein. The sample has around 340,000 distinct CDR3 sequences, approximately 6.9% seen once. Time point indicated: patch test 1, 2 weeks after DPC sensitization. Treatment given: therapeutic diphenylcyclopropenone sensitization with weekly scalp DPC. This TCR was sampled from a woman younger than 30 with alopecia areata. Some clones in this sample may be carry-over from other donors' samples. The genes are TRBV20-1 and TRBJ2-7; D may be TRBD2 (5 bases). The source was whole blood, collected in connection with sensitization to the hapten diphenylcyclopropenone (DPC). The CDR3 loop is CSAPVAGVSVF. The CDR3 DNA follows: TGCAGTGCTCCCGTTGCCGGGGTATCTGTCTTC.